Below, one T cell receptor beta chain is given with its context. The source of the sample is a study of Ad26.COV2.S vaccination and SARS-CoV-2 variants. Study context: In the study, Ad26.COV2.S was injected intramuscularly once, or twice 56 days apart.

Clones were read by immunoSEQ multiplex PCR, and TCRdb kept only the in-frame ones, dropping some. Of over 400,000 clones in the sample, about nine tenths were seen once. Trimming removed 5 bases from V and 7 bases from J; junction bases left unmatched: 14. Germline-derived CDR1 and CDR2 are LNHDA and SQIVND (reference sequence). The length of the CDR3 is 16 residues. Regarding treatment: some 20 received Ad26.COV2.S at low or high dose, single or two shots; 5 received placebo; per-sample allocation not given. Repertoires come from day 63 after the first vaccine or placebo injection. Here the sequenced sample was peripheral blood, taken in a trial of Ad26.COV2.S vaccine versus placebo. The genes are TRBV19 and TRBJ2-7; 10 nucleotides agree with TRBD1. The sequence was obtained from a person aged 18-60 years who received the Ad26.COV2.S COVID-19 vaccine or a placebo. The CDR3 sequence is CASSPALGTGVREQYF. CDR3 nucleotides: TGTGCCAGTAGTCCCGCCTTGGGGACAGGGGTGAGGGAGCAGTACTTC.